This entry lists 28 T cell receptor beta chains sequenced from one sample in a study of T cell repertoires in cytomegalovirus infection. For these receptors, no antigen is known. A single record per CDR3 protein comes from TCRdb applying MiXCR to the reads. Of just under 500,000 distinct CDR3 sequences listed, 30% to 35% were seen once; the top ten hold about a sixth. The sequences come from cultured PBMCs, collected from culture after CMV antigen stimulation. The receptors originated from a human donor in good health (CMV status not recorded). Some clones in this sample may be carry-over from other donors' samples.

This clonotype has more than one count but fewer than ten. The gene calls are TRBV4-1 and TRBJ1-2, with 9 bases matching TRBD1. Germline V gives CDR1 MGHRA, CDR2 YSYEKL. V gave up 3 bases and J gave up 3 bases; unmatched junction bases: 11. The CDR3 has 17 residues. The CDR3: CASSQGGTGSSHYGYTF. Written as DNA, the CDR3 is TGCGCCAGCAGCCAGGGGGGGACAGGGTCCTCTCACTATGGCTACACCTTC.

The chain recombines TRBV7-2 with TRBJ2-5; D is possibly TRBD1 or TRBD2 (5 bases each). CDR3 length equals 14 residues. Deletions cut 6 bases from V and 2 bases from J, with 13 bases between. Germline assignment: CDR1 SGHTA and CDR2 FQGNSA. The CDR3 DNA sequence: TGTGCCAGCAGACCCGGGACGGCACAAGAGACCCAGTACTTC. Protein sequence: CASRPGTAQETQYF.

V is TRBV5-6 and J is TRBJ2-1; D tentatively reads TRBD1 or TRBD2 (6 bases each). The length of the CDR3 is 17 residues. Deletions cut 3 bases from V and 5 bases from J, with 21 bases between. CDR1 and CDR2 (germline): SGHDT, YYEEEE. This CDR3 reads CASSSGVRGATNNEQFF. The CDR3 region has the DNA TGTGCCAGCAGCTCCGGAGTGAGGGGGGCGACAAACAATGAGCAGTTCTTC.

This clonotype was picked up a small number of times. J is TRBJ2-7 and V is TRBV11-2; D not resolved. Trimming took 3 bases from V and 1 from J, leaving 10 bases between them. Germline V gives CDR1 SGHAT, CDR2 FQNNGV. The CDR3 extends over 14 amino acids. The CDR3 protein is CASSLLMRSYEQYF. In DNA form, the CDR3 reads TGTGCCAGCAGCTTGCTCATGAGATCCTACGAGCAGTACTTC.

The chain recombines TRBV2 with TRBJ2-1; D uncertain. This CDR3 spans 12 amino acids. V dropped 5 bases and J dropped 10 bases, with 12 bases sitting between them. Germline V gives CDR1 SNHLY, CDR2 FYNNEI. The CDR3 DNA sequence: TGTGCCAGCAGTCCTGACTCTGGAGAGCAGTTCTTC. Translation: CASSPDSGEQFF. Together with reference TRBV2 and TRBJ2-1, the CDR3 gives the full variable domain: EPEVTQTPSHQVTQMGQEVILRCVPISNHLYFYWYRQILGQKVEFLVSFYNNEISEKSEIFDDQFSVERPDGSNFTLKIRSTKLEDSAMYFCASSPDSGEQFFGPGTRLTVL.

The V gene is TRBV27, the J gene TRBJ2-1; 13 nucleotides match TRBD2. The CDR3 totals 17 residues. Per the germline V gene, CDR1 is MNHEY and CDR2 is SMNVEV (reference sequence). J was trimmed by 4 bases and V by 5 bases; bases with no gene match: 8. CDR3 region: CASSPRLAGGAYNEQFF. The CDR3 bases are TGTGCCAGCAGTCCCCGACTAGCGGGAGGAGCGTACAATGAGCAGTTCTTC.

This clonotype was detected only once. J is TRBJ2-7 and V is TRBV19; 7 bases are shared with TRBD1. Germline V CDR1 and CDR2: LNHDA, SQIVND (reference sequence). V was clipped by 6 bases and J by 2 bases; unmatched bases: 7. CDR3 length: 14 residues. The CDR3, as DNA: TGTGCCAGTAGCGGACAGGTAGGCGCCTACGAGCAGTACTTC. Translated, it gives CASSGQVGAYEQYF.

The genes are TRBV6-2 or TRBV6-3 and TRBJ2-1; 9 bases map to TRBD1. The CDR3 length is 15 residues. Trimming at V came to 6 bases and at J to 2 bases, leaving 5 bases not matched to a gene. Per germline, CDR1 MNHEY and CDR2 SVGEGT. The CDR3 DNA follows: TGTGCCAGCAGCCCCGGACAGGGGACCTACAATGAGCAGTTCTTC. Residues: CASSPGQGTYNEQFF.

This clonotype was seen a few times. V usage is TRBV7-9 and J usage is TRBJ2-7; 7 bases agree with TRBD1. CDR3 size: 14 residues. Germline trimming cut 6 bases from V and 2 bases from J; bases unmatched to any gene: 7. Germline CDR1 SEHNR, CDR2 FQNEAQ (reference sequence). This CDR3 reads CASRPSGTAYEQYF. The CDR3 coding sequence is TGTGCCAGCAGACCGTCCGGGACAGCCTACGAGCAGTACTTC.

The chain joins TRBV24-1 to TRBJ2-6; possibly TRBD1 for D (6 bases). Germline CDR1 is KGHDR and CDR2 is SFDVKD. CDR3 length: 16 residues. Trimming pared 3 bases from V and 2 bases from J, leaving 10 bases between. CDR3 DNA sequence: TGTGCCACCAGTGATCAGGGGAAGACTGGGGCCAACGTCCTGACTTTC. Protein product: CATSDQGKTGANVLTF.

This clonotype was found many times. One end of the junction fails to match germline, which may point to a read error. The chain joins TRBV7-7 to TRBJ2-5; D not resolved. This CDR3 spans 13 amino acids. Germline V gene data show CDR1 as SSHAT and CDR2 as FNYEAQ (reference sequence). CDR3 protein: CASSSIAQETQYF. CDR3 in DNA: TGTGCTAGCAGCTCCATAGCCCAAGAGACCCAGTACTTC. The entire variable domain, with the rest obtained from reference TRBV7-7 and TRBJ2-5, is as follows: GAGVSQSPRYKVTKRGQDVTLRCDPISSHATLYWYQQALGQGPEFLTYFNYEAQPDKSGLPSDRFSAERPEGSISTLTIQRTEQRDSAMYRCASSSIAQETQYFGPGTRLLVL.

This clonotype came up once. This rearrangement joins TRBV6-1 to TRBJ2-7; 8 positions agree with TRBD1. This CDR3 is 13 amino acids long. V trimming: 4 bases; J trimming: 7 bases; junction bases outside the gene matches: 6. Per germline, CDR1 MNHNS and CDR2 SASEGT. For the CDR3, the DNA is TGTGCCAGCAGTGCCGGACAGGGATGGGAGCAGTACGTC. This encodes CASSAGQGWEQYV.

This clonotype was seen ten or more times. This chain joins TRBV12-3 or TRBV12-4 and TRBJ2-3; D unclear. Trimming took 3 bases from V and 2 from J, leaving 9 bases between them. The CDR3 totals 14 residues. CDR3 sequence (DNA): TGTGCCAGCAGTTTGTTCGCTGTCACAGATACGCAGTATTTT. This translates into CASSLFAVTDTQYF.

This clonotype was counted a few times. The chain links TRBV7-2 to TRBJ1-5; D perhaps matches TRBD1 (6 bases). Germline CDR1 and CDR2: SGHTA and FQGNSA. V dropped 5 bases and J dropped 7 bases, with 15 bases sitting between them. This CDR3 is 14 amino acids long. The CDR3: CASSPGGGPQPQHF. CDR3 sequence (DNA): TGTGCCAGCAGCCCCGGTGGGGGGCCCCAGCCCCAGCATTTT.

V is TRBV19 and J is TRBJ2-1, with D tentatively TRBD1 or TRBD2 (5 bases each). V was pared by 3 bases and J by 3 bases, with 12 bases between. CDR3 length: 15 residues. Germline lookup yields CDR1 LNHDA and CDR2 SQIVND (reference sequence). CDR3 sequence: CASSIAGQGYNEQFF. For the CDR3, the DNA is TGTGCCAGTAGTATCGCGGGTCAGGGCTACAATGAGCAGTTCTTC.

The sample holds a few counts of this clonotype. J is TRBJ1-1 and V is TRBV28; 10 bases are a match to TRBD1. From germline, CDR1 is MDHEN and CDR2 SYDVKM. The CDR3 length is 15 residues. V gave up 4 bases and J gave up 3 bases; unmatched junction bases: 5. CDR3 sequence reads: CASSSGTGVDTEAFF. CDR3 bases: TGTGCCAGCAGTTCCGGGACAGGGGTAGACACTGAAGCTTTCTTT.

The chain joins TRBV7-2 to TRBJ1-1; a weak D match, TRBD1 (6 bases). Trimming cost V 1 base and J 8 bases, with 17 bases left between them. This CDR3 has 15 amino acids. The germline CDR1 and CDR2 sequences are SGHTA and FQGNSA. CDR3 protein: CASSLVLSAGTEAFF. In DNA, the CDR3 is TGTGCCAGCAGCTTAGTTTTATCTGCCGGGACAGAAGCTTTCTTT.

There are a few counts of this clonotype. The genes are TRBV24-1 and TRBJ2-7; the match to TRBD2 covers 7 bases. Germline lookup yields CDR1 KGHDR and CDR2 SFDVKD. With V trimmed by 3 bases and J by 6 bases, 10 bases remained unmatched. This CDR3 contains 15 residues. CDR3 coding DNA: TGTGCCACCAGTGATCCAGAGCGGGAAGCGTGCGAGCAGTACGTC. Encoded protein: CATSDPEREACEQYV.

This clonotype was counted many times. The V and J genes are TRBV7-2 and TRBJ2-1; D perhaps matches TRBD1 (7 bases). The V end was cut by 2 bases, the J end by 4 bases, with 12 bases between. The CDR3 runs to 15 residues. Germline CDR1 reads SGHTA; CDR2 reads FQGNSA. CDR3 coding DNA: TGTGCCAGCAGCTTAAGGTCAGGGGGGTACAATGAGCAGTTCTTC. Protein: CASSLRSGGYNEQFF.

The J gene is TRBJ1-5, the V gene TRBV6-2 or TRBV6-3; 7 bases are shared with TRBD1. V gave up 6 bases and J gave up 6 bases; unmatched junction bases: 8. The CDR3 is made up of 14 amino acids. Germline CDR1 MNHEY, CDR2 SVGEGT. The CDR3 DNA reads TGTGCCAGCAGAACAGGGGAAGGGGTTCAGCCCCAGCATTTT. Its translation: CASRTGEGVQPQHF.

This clonotype was found a few times. J is TRBJ2-5 and V is TRBV24-1; 13 bases match TRBD2. The CDR3 loop spans 17 amino acids. Germline assignment: CDR1 KGHDR and CDR2 SFDVKD. The V and J ends lost 4 bases and 4 bases, in that order; junction bases with no gene match: 8. For the CDR3, the DNA is TGTGCCACCAGTGAATCGGGACTAGCGGGATTCGGAGAGACCCAGTACTTC. Translating gives CATSESGLAGFGETQYF.

J is TRBJ2-2 and V is TRBV5-1; D possibly corresponds to TRBD1 (5 bases). V was shortened by 2 bases and J by 4 bases, with 6 bases between the two germline ends. This CDR3 has 13 amino acids. Germline CDR1 reads SGHRS; CDR2 reads YFSETQ. CDR3 loop: CASSFRATGELFF. The CDR3 DNA reads as TGCGCCAGCAGCTTCAGGGCCACCGGGGAGCTGTTTTTT.

The J gene is TRBJ2-3, the V gene TRBV5-1; maybe TRBD2 (6 bases). V lost 0 bases and J lost 1, with 12 bases in between. Germline V gene lookup returns CDR1 SGHRS and CDR2 YFSETQ. The CDR3 extends over 16 amino acids. Written as DNA, the CDR3 is TGCGCCAGCAGCTTGGGTGTGCGGGATGGCACAGATACGCAGTATTTT. It codes for CASSLGVRDGTDTQYF.

The DNA for the CDR3 is TGTGCCACCAGCAGCGGGAGTAGGGCCTACAATGAGCAGTTCTTC. It yields the protein CATSSGSRAYNEQFF. The V call is TRBV24-1, the J call TRBJ2-1; 8 bases fit TRBD2. This CDR3 comprises 15 residues. CDR1 is KGHDR and CDR2 is SFDVKD in the germline V gene. Trimming cost V 7 bases and J 2 bases; bases outside gene matches: 6.

This chain uses TRBV20-1 with TRBJ2-5; D could derive from TRBD1 or TRBD2 (6 bases each). Germline CDR1 reads DFQATT; CDR2 reads SNEGSKA (reference sequence). This CDR3 is built from 14 residues. V lost 0 bases and J lost 5, with 13 bases in between. The CDR3 nucleotides are TGCAGTGCTAGAGATTTGGGGGGCAGGGAGACCCAGTACTTC. Residues: CSARDLGGRETQYF.

In its sample, this clonotype was seen many times. The V gene is TRBV5-4, the J gene TRBJ2-3, with 11 bases aligning to TRBD2. Trimming removed 3 bases from V and 5 bases from J; junction bases left unmatched: 11. Germline CDR1 SGHNT, CDR2 YYREEE (reference sequence). CDR3 length: 17 residues. Here the CDR3 reads CASSSPVAGGPIDTQYF. CDR3 in DNA: TGTGCCAGCAGCTCCCCAGTAGCGGGAGGGCCAATAGATACGCAGTATTTT.

Only a few counts were recorded for this clonotype. V and J are TRBV28 and TRBJ2-1, with D possibly matching TRBD2 (5 bases). Germline V gene sequence: CDR1 MDHEN, CDR2 SYDVKM. V shed 6 bases and J shed 2 bases, with 14 bases lying between them. This CDR3 comprises 15 residues. DNA for the CDR3: TGTGCCAGCAGGCCGCCTAGCCAAACCTACAATGAGCAGTTCTTC. This gives the protein CASRPPSQTYNEQFF.

This chain links TRBV4-3 with TRBJ1-6; the match to TRBD1 covers 7 bases. From germline, CDR1 is LGHNA and CDR2 YSLEER. The junction had 12 bases not matched to a gene; V was cut back by 0 bases and J by 10 bases. This CDR3 is 17 amino acids long. The CDR3 region is CASSQEGAQGGRSPLHF. The CDR3 nucleotides are TGCGCCAGCAGCCAAGAGGGAGCCCAGGGGGGAAGATCACCCCTCCACTTT.